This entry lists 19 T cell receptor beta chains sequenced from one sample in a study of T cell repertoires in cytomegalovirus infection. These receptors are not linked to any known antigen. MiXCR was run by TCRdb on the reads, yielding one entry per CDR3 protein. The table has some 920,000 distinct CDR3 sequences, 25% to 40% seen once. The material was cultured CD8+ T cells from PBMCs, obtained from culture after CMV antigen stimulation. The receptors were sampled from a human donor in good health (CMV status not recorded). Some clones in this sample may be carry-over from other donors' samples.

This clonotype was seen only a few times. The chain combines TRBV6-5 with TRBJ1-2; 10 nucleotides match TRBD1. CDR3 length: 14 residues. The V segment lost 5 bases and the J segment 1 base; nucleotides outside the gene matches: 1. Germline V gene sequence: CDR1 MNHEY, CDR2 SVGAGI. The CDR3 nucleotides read TGTGCCAGCAGTAGGGACAGGGGTAACTATGGCTACACCTTC. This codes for CASSRDRGNYGYTF.

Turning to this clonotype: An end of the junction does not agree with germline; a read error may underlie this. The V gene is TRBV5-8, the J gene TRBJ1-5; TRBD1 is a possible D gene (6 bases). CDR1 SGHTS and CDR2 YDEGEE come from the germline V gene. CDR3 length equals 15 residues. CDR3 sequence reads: CASTLSTGKHQPQHF. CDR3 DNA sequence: TGTGCCAGCACCTTGAGCACAGGGAAGCATCAGCCCCAGCATTTT.

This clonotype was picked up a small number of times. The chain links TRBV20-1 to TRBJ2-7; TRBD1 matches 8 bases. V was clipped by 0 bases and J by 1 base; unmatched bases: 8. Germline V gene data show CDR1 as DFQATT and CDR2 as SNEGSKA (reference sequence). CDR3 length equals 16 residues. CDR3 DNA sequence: TGCAGTGCTAGAGATTCCCGACAGGGGAGGTCCTACGAGCAGTACTTC. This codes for CSARDSRQGRSYEQYF.

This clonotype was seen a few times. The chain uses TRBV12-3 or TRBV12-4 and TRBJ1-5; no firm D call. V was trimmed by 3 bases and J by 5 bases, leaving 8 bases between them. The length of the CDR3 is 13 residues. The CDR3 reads CASSFAGYQPQHF. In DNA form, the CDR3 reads TGTGCCAGCAGTTTTGCGGGATATCAGCCCCAGCATTTT.

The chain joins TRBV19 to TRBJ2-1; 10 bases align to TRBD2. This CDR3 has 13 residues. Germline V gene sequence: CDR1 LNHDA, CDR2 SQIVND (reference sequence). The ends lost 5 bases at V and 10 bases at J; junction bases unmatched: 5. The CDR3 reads CASSSSGGEEQFF. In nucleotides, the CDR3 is TGTGCCAGTAGTTCAAGCGGGGGGGAAGAGCAGTTCTTC.

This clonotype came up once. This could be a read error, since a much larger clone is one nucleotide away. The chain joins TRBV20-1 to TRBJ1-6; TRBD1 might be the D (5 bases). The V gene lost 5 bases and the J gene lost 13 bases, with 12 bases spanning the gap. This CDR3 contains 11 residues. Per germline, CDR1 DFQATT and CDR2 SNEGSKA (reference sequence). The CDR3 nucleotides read TGCAGTGCTGGAAGGGACGTTCCCCTCCACTTT. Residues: CSAGRDVPLHF.

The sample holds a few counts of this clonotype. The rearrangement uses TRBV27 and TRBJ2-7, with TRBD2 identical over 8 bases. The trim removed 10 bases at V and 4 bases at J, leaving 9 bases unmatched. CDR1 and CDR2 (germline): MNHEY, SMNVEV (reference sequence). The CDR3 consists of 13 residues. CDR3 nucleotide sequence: TGTGCCACCCGTACGGGGGGGCCGTACGAGCAGTACTTC. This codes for CATRTGGPYEQYF.

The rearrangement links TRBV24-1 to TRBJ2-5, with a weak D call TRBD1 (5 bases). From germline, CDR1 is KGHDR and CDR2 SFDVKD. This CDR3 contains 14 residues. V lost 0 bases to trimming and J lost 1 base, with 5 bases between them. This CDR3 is CATSDLDSQETQYF. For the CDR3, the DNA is TGTGCCACCAGTGATTTGGACAGCCAAGAGACCCAGTACTTC.

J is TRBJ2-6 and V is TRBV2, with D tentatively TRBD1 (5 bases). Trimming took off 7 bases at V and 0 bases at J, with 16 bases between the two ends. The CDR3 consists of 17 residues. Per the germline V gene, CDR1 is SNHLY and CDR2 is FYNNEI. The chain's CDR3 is CASKGAREASGANVLTF. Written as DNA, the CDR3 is TGTGCCAGCAAAGGGGCCCGAGAAGCCTCTGGGGCCAACGTCCTGACTTTC.

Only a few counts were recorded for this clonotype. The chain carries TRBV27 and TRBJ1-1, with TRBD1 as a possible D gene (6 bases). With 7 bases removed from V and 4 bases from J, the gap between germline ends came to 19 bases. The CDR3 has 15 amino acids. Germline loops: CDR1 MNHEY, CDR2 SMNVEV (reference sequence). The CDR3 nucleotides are TGTGCCAGCACCTATGGGCAGGGGTTGACCACTGAAGCTTTCTTT. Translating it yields CASTYGQGLTTEAFF.

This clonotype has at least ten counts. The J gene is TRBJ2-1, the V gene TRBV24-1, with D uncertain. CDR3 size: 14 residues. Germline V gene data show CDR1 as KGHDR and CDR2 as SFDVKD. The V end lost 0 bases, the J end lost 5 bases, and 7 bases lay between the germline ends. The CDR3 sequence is CATSDLPPHNEQFF. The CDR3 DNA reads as TGTGCCACCAGTGATTTGCCCCCTCACAATGAGCAGTTCTTC.

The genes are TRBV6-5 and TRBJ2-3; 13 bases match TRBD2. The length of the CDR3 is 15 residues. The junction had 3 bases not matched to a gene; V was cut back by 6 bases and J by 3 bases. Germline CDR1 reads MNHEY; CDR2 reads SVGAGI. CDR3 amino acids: CASRPGLAGTDTQYF. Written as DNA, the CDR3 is TGTGCCAGCAGGCCGGGACTAGCGGGGACAGATACGCAGTATTTT.

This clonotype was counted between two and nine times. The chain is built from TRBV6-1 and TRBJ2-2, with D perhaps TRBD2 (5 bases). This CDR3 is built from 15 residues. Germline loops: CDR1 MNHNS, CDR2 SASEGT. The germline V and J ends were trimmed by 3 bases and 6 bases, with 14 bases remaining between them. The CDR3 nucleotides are TGTGCCAGCAGTGACGGGGATCCAGTGCCCGGGGAGCTGTTTTTT. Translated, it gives CASSDGDPVPGELFF.

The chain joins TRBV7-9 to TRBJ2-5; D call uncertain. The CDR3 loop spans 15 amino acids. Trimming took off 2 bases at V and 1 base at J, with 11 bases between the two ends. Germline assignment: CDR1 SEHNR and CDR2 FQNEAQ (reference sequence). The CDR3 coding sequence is TGTGCCAGCAGCTTACCGTCTACCCCCCAAGAGACCCAGTACTTC. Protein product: CASSLPSTPQETQYF. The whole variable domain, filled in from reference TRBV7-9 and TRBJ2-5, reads DTGVSQNPRHKITKRGQNVTFRCDPISEHNRLYWYRQTLGQGPEFLTYFQNEAQLEKSRLLSDRFSAERPKGSFSTLEIQRTEQGDSAMYLCASSLPSTPQETQYFGPGTRLLVL.

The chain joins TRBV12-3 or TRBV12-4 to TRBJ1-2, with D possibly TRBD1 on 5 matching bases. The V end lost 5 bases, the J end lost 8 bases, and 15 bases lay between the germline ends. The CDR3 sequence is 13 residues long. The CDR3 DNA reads TGTGCCAGCAGTCACGGGACCGCGGCGGGCTACACCTTC. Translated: CASSHGTAAGYTF.

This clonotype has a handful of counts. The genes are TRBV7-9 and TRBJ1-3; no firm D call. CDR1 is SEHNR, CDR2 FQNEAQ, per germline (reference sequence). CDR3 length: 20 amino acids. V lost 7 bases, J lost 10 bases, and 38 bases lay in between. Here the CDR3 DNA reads TGTGCCAGCATCCCCAACCGGGGAGAACCCTCTCTGGAAACACTAACTACCATATATTTT. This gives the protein CASIPNRGEPSLETLTTIYF.

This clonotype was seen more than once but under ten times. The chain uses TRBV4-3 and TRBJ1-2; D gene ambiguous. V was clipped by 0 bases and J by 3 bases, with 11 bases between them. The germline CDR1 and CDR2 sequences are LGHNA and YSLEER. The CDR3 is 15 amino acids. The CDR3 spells CASSQDSRSYYGYTF. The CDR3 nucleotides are TGCGCCAGCAGCCAAGATAGCAGGAGTTACTATGGCTACACCTTC.

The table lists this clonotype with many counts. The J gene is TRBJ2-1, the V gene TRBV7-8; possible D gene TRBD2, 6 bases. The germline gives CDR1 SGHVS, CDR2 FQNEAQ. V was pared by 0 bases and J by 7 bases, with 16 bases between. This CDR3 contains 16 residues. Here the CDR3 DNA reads TGTGCCAGCAGCTTAGCGCGGGAAACAGTCCCAAATGAGCAGTTCTTC. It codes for CASSLARETVPNEQFF.

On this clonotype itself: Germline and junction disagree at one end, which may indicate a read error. This CDR3 is CACSLEVGRAVEAFF. DNA for the CDR3: TGTGCCTGCAGCTTAGAAGTCGGCAGGGCCGTTGAAGCTTTCTTT. The V and J genes are TRBV7-9 and TRBJ1-1; D perhaps matches TRBD1 (5 bases). From germline, CDR1 is SEHNR and CDR2 FQNEAQ (reference sequence). The CDR3 sequence is 15 residues long.